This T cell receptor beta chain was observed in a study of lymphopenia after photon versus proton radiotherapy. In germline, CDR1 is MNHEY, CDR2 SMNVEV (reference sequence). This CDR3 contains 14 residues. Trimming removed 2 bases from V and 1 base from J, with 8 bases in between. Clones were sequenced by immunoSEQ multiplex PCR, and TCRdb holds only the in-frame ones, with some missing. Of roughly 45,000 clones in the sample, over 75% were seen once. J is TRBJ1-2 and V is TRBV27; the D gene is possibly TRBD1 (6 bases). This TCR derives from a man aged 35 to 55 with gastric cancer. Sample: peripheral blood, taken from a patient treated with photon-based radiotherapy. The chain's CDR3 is CASSLKGGNYGYTF. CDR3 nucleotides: TGTGCCAGCAGTTTAAAGGGGGGTAACTATGGCTACACCTTC.